These 11 T cell receptor beta chains originate from one sample sequenced in a study of blood T cell repertoires in COVID-19 (dated by TCRdb to 2020 to 2021). Library generation was performed with the immunoSEQ multiplex PCR assay. The source is immuneACCESS, and TCRdb retained only in-frame sequences with V and J called. Part of the clones is not carried over; for the studies checked, unresolved V genes explain less than half of this, and the remainder is unexplained. The sample table lists around 270,000 clones, about 87% of them with a count of one. The ten top clones hold approximately 2.3% of the sample. Sequenced sample: peripheral blood. These TCRs come from a woman in her 50s with acute or convalescent COVID-19.

This rearrangement joins TRBV7-9 to TRBJ1-1; possible D gene TRBD1, 6 bases. Germline V gene lookup returns CDR1 SEHNR and CDR2 FQNEAQ (reference sequence). V shed 6 bases and J shed 2 bases, with 16 bases lying between them. This CDR3 has 15 amino acids. CDR3 nucleotides: TGTGCCAGCAGACAGGGACCTGGGCGTAACACTGAAGCTTTCTTT. Residues: CASRQGPGRNTEAFF.

This clone was detected only a few times. V is TRBV23-1 and J is TRBJ1-5; D is unclear. TRBV23-1 is given ORF status, its function remaining uncertain. V shed 3 bases and J shed 0 bases, with 9 bases lying between them. This CDR3 is 15 amino acids long. The CDR3 nucleotides read TGCGCCAGCAGTCACGCAGGTCGTAGCAATCAGCCCCAGCATTTT. Translation: CASSHAGRSNQPQHF.

CDR3 region: CASSGTGRSNYGYTF. The CDR3 nucleotides read TGTGCCAGCAGTGGGACAGGGAGGTCTAACTATGGCTACACCTTC. V and J are TRBV28 and TRBJ1-2; 9 bases are a match to TRBD1. Germline lookup yields CDR1 MDHEN and CDR2 SYDVKM. The junction had 4 bases not matched to a gene; V was cut back by 5 bases and J by 0 bases. The CDR3 runs 15 residues.

The chain uses TRBV4-1 and TRBJ2-5; TRBD1 matches at 10 bases. Germline values: CDR1 MGHRA, CDR2 YSYEKL. CDR3 length: 16 amino acids. The trim removed 2 bases at V and 4 bases at J, leaving 7 bases unmatched. Here the CDR3 reads CASSQSGTGEGETQYF. The DNA for the CDR3 is TGCGCCAGCAGCCAATCCGGGACAGGGGAGGGAGAGACCCAGTACTTC.

The chain employs TRBV5-1 and TRBJ2-3; D is perhaps TRBD1 (5 bases). Looked up from germline, CDR1 is SGHRS and CDR2 is YFSETQ. Trimming removed 4 bases from V and 3 bases from J, with 15 bases in between. This CDR3 has 15 amino acids. For the CDR3, the DNA is TGCGCCAGCAGCATCCAGGGTACCCGGACAGATACGCAGTATTTT. Translation: CASSIQGTRTDTQYF.

The rearrangement joins TRBV28 to TRBJ1-5; perhaps TRBD1 as D (6 bases). Germline assignment: CDR1 MDHEN and CDR2 SYDVKM. Trimming removed 3 bases from V and 4 bases from J, with 13 bases in between. This CDR3 comprises 15 residues. This CDR3 is CASSLGTIGNQPQHF. The CDR3, as DNA: TGTGCCAGCAGTTTGGGGACAATTGGAAATCAGCCCCAGCATTTT.

This chain connects TRBV19 to TRBJ2-5; D may be TRBD2 (5 bases). The CDR3 is 14 amino acids. Trimming left V 1 base short and J 5 bases short, with 11 bases between. Germline V gene lookup returns CDR1 LNHDA and CDR2 SQIVND (reference sequence). The CDR3 region has the DNA TGTGCCAGTAGTATAGGGGGTAGCGCCGAGACCCAGTACTTC. As protein: CASSIGGSAETQYF.

This chain connects TRBV5-1 to TRBJ2-5; 11 bases are shared with TRBD2. The CDR3 covers 15 residues. Trimming removed 0 bases from V and 5 bases from J; junction bases left unmatched: 3. Germline CDR1 reads SGHRS; CDR2 reads YFSETQ. CDR3 in amino acids: CASSLEVAGGETQYF. The CDR3 DNA reads as TGCGCCAGCAGCTTGGAGGTAGCGGGAGGGGAGACCCAGTACTTC.

The chain employs TRBV24-1 and TRBJ2-1; 7 nucleotides align to TRBD2. This CDR3 region has 16 residues. Unmatched junction bases numbered 5, after V lost 4 bases and J lost 0 bases. Germline lookup yields CDR1 KGHDR and CDR2 SFDVKD. Here the CDR3 DNA reads TGTGCCACCAGTGAGGATCTAGCGGCCTCCTACAATGAGCAGTTCTTC. This codes for CATSEDLAASYNEQFF.

CDR3 bases: TGCGCCAGCAGCCACCGGGACAGTAGGTCCGGGGAGCTGTTTTTT. As protein: CASSHRDSRSGELFF. The chain employs TRBV4-1 and TRBJ2-2; 7 bases map to TRBD1. The CDR3 has 15 residues. Per germline, CDR1 MGHRA and CDR2 YSYEKL. V shed 3 bases, J shed 6 bases, and the junction held 7 bases outside the gene matches.

This clone occurred a few times. The chain carries TRBV28 and TRBJ1-4; 7 nucleotides agree with TRBD1. J was trimmed by 1 base and V by 4 bases; bases with no gene match: 3. This CDR3 region has 15 residues. Germline assignment: CDR1 MDHEN and CDR2 SYDVKM. The CDR3 protein is CASSSAGGTNEKLFF. CDR3 nucleotides: TGTGCCAGCAGTTCGGCAGGGGGAACTAATGAAAAACTGTTTTTT.